A selection of T cell receptor beta chains follows, all from one sample in a study of prognosis after radiotherapy for stage I lung cancer. TCRdb used MiXCR to reprocess the multiplex PCR reads, holding one entry per CDR3 protein. The profile covers 15,000 or so distinct CDR3 sequences, with around 40% appearing a single time and under 50% taken by the ten largest. Source: PBMCs, taken before or after stereotactic body radiation therapy (not recorded which). These receptors were taken from a donor aged 50 or older with non-small cell lung cancer. Each CDR3 is given with its conserved first and last residue. The order of the fields is D gene, V gene, J gene, clone size, CDR3 protein, CDR3 DNA. A D gene is named only where the DNA matches it firmly. Expanded clones are given a class, and other clones once, few, many or no size at all.

D gene: NA
V gene: TRBV20-1
J gene: TRBJ1-5
clone size: once
CDR3 protein: CSATGNSHPQHF
CDR3 DNA: TGCAGTGCTACGGGGAACAGTCATCCCCAGCATTTT

D gene: NA
V gene: TRBV6-1
J gene: TRBJ1-1
clone size: NA
CDR3 protein: CASTTGNTEAFF
CDR3 DNA: TGTGCCAGCACTACGGGGAACACTGAAGCTTTCTTT

D gene: NA
V gene: TRBV5-1
J gene: TRBJ2-5
clone size: many
CDR3 protein: CASSLGSRVEETQYF
CDR3 DNA: TGCGCCAGCAGCTTGGGTTCCAGGGTGGAGGAGACCCAGTACTTC

D gene: TRBD1
V gene: TRBV27
J gene: TRBJ2-1
clone size: NA
CDR3 protein: CASSPRQGKYNEQFF
CDR3 DNA: TGTGCCAGCAGTCCAAGACAGGGTAAATACAATGAGCAGTTCTTC

D gene: TRBD2
V gene: TRBV6-2/TRBV6-3
J gene: TRBJ2-1
clone size: once
CDR3 protein: CASSTSGGNEQFF
CDR3 DNA: TGTGCCAGCAGCACGTCGGGGGGCAATGAGCAGTTCTTC

D gene: NA
V gene: TRBV6-1
J gene: TRBJ2-2
clone size: medium-sized
CDR3 protein: CASRSRRGRSNTGELFF
CDR3 DNA: TGTGCCAGCCGAAGTAGGAGGGGCCGGTCGAACACCGGGGAGCTGTTTTTT

D gene: NA
V gene: TRBV7-8
J gene: TRBJ2-3
clone size: NA
CDR3 protein: CASSLELGGTSTDTQYF
CDR3 DNA: TGTGCCAGCAGCTTAGAATTAGGCGGGACAAGCACAGATACGCAGTATTTT

D gene: NA
V gene: TRBV6-2/TRBV6-3
J gene: TRBJ1-6
clone size: NA
CDR3 protein: CANSTRSHNSPLHF
CDR3 DNA: TGTGCCAACTCGACCCGTTCCCATAATTCACCCCTCCACTTT

D gene: NA
V gene: TRBV6-5
J gene: TRBJ1-6
clone size: medium-sized
CDR3 protein: CASSYPPGASNSPLHF
CDR3 DNA: TGTGCCAGCAGTTATCCTCCGGGGGCCAGCAATTCACCCCTCCACTTT

D gene: NA
V gene: TRBV7-9
J gene: TRBJ2-7
clone size: many
CDR3 protein: CASSPIRSQGILSYEQYF
CDR3 DNA: TGTGCCAGCAGCCCCATTAGATCCCAGGGGATCCTCTCCTACGAGCAGTACTTC

D gene: NA
V gene: TRBV11-2
J gene: TRBJ2-3
clone size: many
CDR3 protein: CASSLVLGTHTDTQYF
CDR3 DNA: TGTGCCAGCAGCTTGGTTTTGGGGACCCACACAGATACGCAGTATTTT

D gene: NA
V gene: TRBV3-1
J gene: TRBJ1-3
clone size: many
CDR3 protein: CASSQRVVSGNTIYF
CDR3 DNA: TGTGCCAGCAGCCAGCGGGTGGTTTCTGGAAACACCATATATTTT